The 6 T cell receptor beta chains presented below share a single source sample, sequenced in a study of cytomegalovirus exposure and HLA in healthy donors. It was with 60 Vbeta and 13 Jbeta primers that the PCR ran. Some clones are missing from TCRdb's copy, which holds only in-frame ones; the method was immunoSEQ multiplex PCR. The table lists roughly 140,000 clones, 70% to 80% of them singletons. Sequenced sample: PBMCs. The receptors here all came from a human donor in good health.

This clone appeared once. This chain joins TRBV9 and TRBJ1-4; TRBD1 matches at 9 bases. In germline, CDR1 is SGDLS, CDR2 YYNGEE. This CDR3 is 14 amino acids long. With 4 bases clipped from V and 7 bases from J, the junction kept 5 bases outside the gene matches. CDR3 DNA sequence: TGTGCCAGCAGCCCGGACAGGGGAGGTGAAAAACTGTTTTTT. Encoded protein: CASSPDRGGEKLFF. The variable domain in full, with the rest retrieved from reference TRBV9 and TRBJ1-4, is DSGVTQTPKHLITATGQRVTLRCSPRSGDLSVYWYQQSLDQGLQFLIQYYNGEERAKGNILERFSAQQFPDLHSELNLSSLELGDSALYFCASSPDRGGEKLFFGSGTQLSVL.

The chain carries TRBV5-4 and TRBJ2-5, with TRBD1 as a possible D gene (6 bases). V lost 0 bases, J lost 5 bases, and 8 bases lay in between. The CDR3 runs 13 residues. Germline V CDR1 and CDR2: SGHNT, YYREEE (reference sequence). The CDR3 coding sequence is TGTGCCAGCAGCTTGGGACAGGTGGAGACCCAGTACTTC. This gives the protein CASSLGQVETQYF. The whole variable domain, filled in from reference TRBV5-4 and TRBJ2-5, reads ETGVTQSPTHLIKTRGQQVTLRCSSQSGHNTVSWYQQALGQGPQFIFQYYREEENGRGNFPPRFSGLQFPNYSSELNVNALELDDSALYLCASSLGQVETQYFGPGTRLLVL.

This clone was observed a single time. The gene calls are TRBV5-5 and TRBJ1-5, with 7 bases fitting TRBD1. The CDR3 is 15 residues long. Germline V CDR1 and CDR2: SGHKS, YYEKEE (reference sequence). The junction had 4 bases not matched to a gene; V was cut back by 4 bases and J by 0 bases. The CDR3 loop reads CASSRGTDSNQPQHF. The DNA of the CDR3 is TGTGCCAGCAGCAGGGGGACAGATAGCAATCAGCCCCAGCATTTT.

The genes are TRBV9 and TRBJ1-1; the D gene is possibly TRBD1 (6 bases). Germline CDR1 and CDR2: SGDLS and YYNGEE. Trimming removed 3 bases at V and 1 base at J, with 19 bases between. The CDR3 loop spans 17 amino acids. CDR3 sequence reads: CASSASQGQPSNTEAFF. CDR3 in DNA: TGTGCCAGCAGCGCATCCCAGGGGCAACCCTCGAACACTGAAGCTTTCTTT.

This rearrangement joins TRBV25-1 to TRBJ2-1; D is unclear. Germline CDR1 and CDR2: MGHDK and SYGVNS. The CDR3 runs to 11 residues. Trimming took off 8 bases at V and 1 base at J, with 3 bases between the two ends. The CDR3 DNA reads as TGTGCCAGCCAATCCTACAATGAGCAGTTCTTC. Translated: CASQSYNEQFF.

The V gene is TRBV7-6, the J gene TRBJ2-1; TRBD1 aligns across 8 bases. The CDR3 is 14 amino acids. The junction had 9 bases not matched to a gene; V was cut back by 5 bases and J by 9 bases. The germline gives CDR1 SGHVS, CDR2 FNYEAQ. CDR3 loop: CASSHETGDSEQFF. The CDR3 nucleotides are TGTGCCAGCAGCCATGAGACAGGGGACAGTGAGCAGTTCTTC.